This T cell receptor (beta chain) came from a study of cytomegalovirus exposure and HLA in healthy donors. About the study: It was reported in a later analysis that the same platform had been used for the 90 to 150 validation repertoires as for the 550 to 700 first-cohort repertoires.

Notes on the study in general: The classifier reportedly diagnosed cytomegalovirus status with high specificity and sensitivity. There were some public TCRs occurring in many donors, but most TCR sequences were rare.

As regards this clone: The target antigen is unknown.

This CDR3 region has 13 residues. V was shortened by 4 bases and J by 7 bases, with 13 bases between the two germline ends. CDR1 is SNHLY and CDR2 is FYNNEI in the germline V gene. Libraries were prepared by immunoSEQ multiplex PCR; TCRdb keeps only in-frame clonotypes and omits some of them. The table has 200,000 to 250,000 clones, approximately 80% seen once. This clonotype originated in a woman in her twenties or thirties in good health and CMV-seropositive. J is TRBJ1-1 and V is TRBV2; weak D call: TRBD1 (5 bases). The sequenced material came from PBMCs. This CDR3 reads CASSGWQGGEAFF. CDR3 DNA sequence: TGTGCCAGCAGTGGGTGGCAGGGAGGTGAAGCTTTCTTT. The whole variable domain, filled in from reference TRBV2 and TRBJ1-1, reads EPEVTQTPSHQVTQMGQEVILRCVPISNHLYFYWYRQILGQKVEFLVSFYNNEISEKSEIFDDQFSVERPDGSNFTLKIRSTKLEDSAMYFCASSGWQGGEAFFGQGTRLTVV.